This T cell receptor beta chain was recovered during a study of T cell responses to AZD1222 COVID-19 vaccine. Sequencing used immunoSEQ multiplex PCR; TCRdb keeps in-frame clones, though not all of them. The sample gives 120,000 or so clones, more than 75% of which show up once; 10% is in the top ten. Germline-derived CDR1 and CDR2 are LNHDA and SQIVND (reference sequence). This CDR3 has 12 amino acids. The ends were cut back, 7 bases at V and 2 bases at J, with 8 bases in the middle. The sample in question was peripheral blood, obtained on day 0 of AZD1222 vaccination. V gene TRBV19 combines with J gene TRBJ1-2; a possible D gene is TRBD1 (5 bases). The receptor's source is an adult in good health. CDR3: CASNRQNYGYTF. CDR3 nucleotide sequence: TGTGCCAGTAATAGACAGAACTATGGCTACACCTTC.